Listed below are T cell receptor beta chains from one sample, sequenced in a study of T cell responses to AZD1222 COVID-19 vaccine. Repertoires were generated with immunoSEQ multiplex PCR, while TCRdb's copy carries only in-frame clones and drops some. The table shows some 130,000 clones, with 92% occurring only once. Sequenced material: peripheral blood, taken 28 days after the second AZD1222 dose. The receptors were gathered from an adult who received the AZD1222 COVID-19 vaccine. CDR3s include the opening cysteine and the closing phenylalanine or tryptophan. D genes are given only for firm matches. Clone size appears in some rows only: once, few, many, or a class for an expanded clone.

TRBJ2-2 NA TRBV6-1 15 NA TGTGCCAGCAGTGAAAGGTGGGCAAGCACCGGGGAGCTGTTTTTT CASSERWASTGELFF
TRBJ2-7 NA TRBV10-2 13 NA TGCGCCAGGGGAACGGGACCAGGAATCGAGCAGTACTTC CARGTGPGIEQYF
TRBJ2-1 NA TRBV30 12 NA TGTGCCTGGAGCCCTGCGGACAATGAGCAGTTCTTC CAWSPADNEQFF
TRBJ2-1 NA TRBV6-2/TRBV6-3 13 TRBD2 TGTGCCAGCAGCGAGCGGGGGGACAATGAGCAGTTCTTC CASSERGDNEQFF
TRBJ1-1 NA TRBV5-1 14 TRBD1 TGCGCCAGCAGCTTCGGACAGGTAAACACTGAAGCTTTCTTT CASSFGQVNTEAFF
TRBJ2-1 NA TRBV6-6 13 NA TGTGCCAGCAGGTCTCCAAGTGACAATGAGCAGTTCTTC CASRSPSDNEQFF
TRBJ2-2 NA TRBV6-5 16 NA TGTGCCAGCAGTTACTCGAGGGGGGTGGGCACCGGGGAGCTGTTTTTT CASSYSRGVGTGELFF
TRBJ2-7 NA TRBV5-5 14 NA TGTGCCAGCAGCTTTAACAGGGAGGCCTACGAGCAGTACTTC CASSFNREAYEQYF
TRBJ2-6 NA TRBV19 16 TRBD1 TGTGCCAGTAGTAGAAGGACAGGGGCTGGGGCCAACGTCCTGACTTTC CASSRRTGAGANVLTF
TRBJ2-2 once TRBV5-8 17 NA TGTGCCAGCAGCTTGGTCAGGGGGGTAGCGAACACCGGGGAGCTGTTTTTT CASSLVRGVANTGELFF
TRBJ1-6 NA TRBV28 14 NA TGTGCCAGCAGACGCCGGGACATAAATTCACCCCTCCACTTT CASRRRDINSPLHF
TRBJ1-4 NA TRBV18 14 TRBD1 TGTGCCAGCTCACGACAGGGGGAGGATGAAAAACTGTTTTTT CASSRQGEDEKLFF
TRBJ1-5 NA TRBV29-1 13 NA TGCAGCGTTCAGAAAGAGCGAAATCAGCCCCAGCATTTT CSVQKERNQPQHF
TRBJ1-1 NA TRBV7-9 14 NA TGTGCCAGCAGCGCCGGGACACTAAACACTGAAGCTTTCTTT CASSAGTLNTEAFF
TRBJ1-5 NA TRBV29-1 14 TRBD1 TGCAGCGTCCGGGACAGGGGTAGCAATCAGCCCCAGCATTTT CSVRDRGSNQPQHF
TRBJ2-7 NA TRBV10-1 15 NA TGCGCCAGCAGTGAGTCGTGCCGACTCCGGAGCGAGCAGTACTTC CASSESCRLRSEQYF
TRBJ2-2 NA TRBV27 12 NA TGTGCCAGCAGTTTAACGGCCGGGGAGCTGTTTTTT CASSLTAGELFF
TRBJ1-2 once TRBV18 13 TRBD1 TGTGCCAGCTCGTCACAGGGGAACGCTGGCTACACCTTC CASSSQGNAGYTF
TRBJ2-1 NA TRBV5-1 14 TRBD1 TGCGCCAGCAGCTTGGGACAGGGGGCCGATGAGCAGTTCTTC CASSLGQGADEQFF
TRBJ2-1 NA TRBV7-9 15 TRBD1 TGTGCCAGCAGCAGCGGACAGGGGGCGGTCAATGAGCAGTTCTTC CASSSGQGAVNEQFF
TRBJ1-3 NA TRBV7-9 14 TRBD1 TGTGCCAGCAGCCCACGACAGGGGGGAAACACCATATATTTT CASSPRQGGNTIYF
TRBJ2-7 NA TRBV28 15 TRBD1 TGTGCCAGCAGCCTAGACAGGGGGCGATCCTACGAGCAGTACTTC CASSLDRGRSYEQYF
TRBJ2-7 NA TRBV6-6 15 NA TGTGCCAGCAGTTACTCGCACAGGGACCCCTACGAGCAGTACTTC CASSYSHRDPYEQYF
TRBJ1-1 few TRBV18 14 NA TGTGCCAGCTCACCACCTCTAGGGAACACTGAAGCTTTCTTT CASSPPLGNTEAFF
TRBJ1-5 NA TRBV6-5 13 NA TGTGCCAGTAGGATCCCCGAGGACCAGCCCCAGCATTTT CASRIPEDQPQHF
TRBJ1-2 NA TRBV2 13 NA TGTGCCAGCAAACCCGACCGTAACTATGGCTACACCTTC CASKPDRNYGYTF
TRBJ2-6 NA TRBV9 14 NA TGTGCCAGCAGCGGCCCGGGACTGATATCCGTCCTGACTTTC CASSGPGLISVLTF
TRBJ1-4 once TRBV14 15 TRBD1 TGTGCCAGCAGCCCTCCGGGACAGGGGCGCGAAAAACTGTTTTTT CASSPPGQGREKLFF
TRBJ2-7 once TRBV7-2 15 NA TGTGCCAGCAGCTTAGGTGGGGCTAGCTTATTCGAGCAGTACTTC CASSLGGASLFEQYF
TRBJ1-5 few TRBV7-2 15 NA TGTGCCAGCAGCTTACAGGGTAATAGCAATCAGCCCCAGCATTTT CASSLQGNSNQPQHF
TRBJ2-2 NA TRBV7-2 16 TRBD2 TGTGCCAGCACCGGACTAGCGGGAGTACGTACCGGGGAGCTGTTTTTT CASTGLAGVRTGELFF
TRBJ2-7 NA TRBV5-1 15 NA TGCGCCAGCAGCTTGGCCAACGGGGGCTCCTACGAGCAGTACTTC CASSLANGGSYEQYF
TRBJ1-5 NA TRBV6-2/TRBV6-3 13 NA TGTGCCAGCAGTTTGGACTATTCTCAGCCCCAGCATTTT CASSLDYSQPQHF
TRBJ1-2 NA TRBV5-1 15 TRBD1 TGCGCCAGCAGCCCGACGGGACAGACTAACTATGGCTACACCTTC CASSPTGQTNYGYTF
TRBJ1-1 once TRBV7-6 16 TRBD1 TGTGCCAGCAGCCCTCCGGGACAGGGTCGATACACTGAAGCTTTCTTT CASSPPGQGRYTEAFF
TRBJ1-3 NA TRBV7-2 15 NA TGTGCCAGCAGCCTAAGTGGGGGCTCTGGAAACACCATATATTTT CASSLSGGSGNTIYF
TRBJ1-1 NA TRBV7-9 13 NA TGTGCCAGCAGCTTAGCGGGGAGCAGAGAAGCTTTCTTT CASSLAGSREAFF
TRBJ1-1 NA TRBV29-1 13 NA TGCAGCGCCCCCCCGGCAGGGAACACTGAAGCTTTCTTT CSAPPAGNTEAFF
TRBJ1-2 NA TRBV6-2/TRBV6-3 13 NA TGTGCCAGCAGTAGCGGGGACTTAGGTGGCTACACCTTC CASSSGDLGGYTF
TRBJ1-4 NA TRBV30 15 NA TGTGCCTGGAGTGGTGTCGACAGTTCTAATGAAAAACTGTTTTTT CAWSGVDSSNEKLFF
TRBJ1-4 NA TRBV5-5 15 TRBD1 TGTGCCAGCAGCCCTGGGGGACAGGGACGTGAAAAACTGTTTTTT CASSPGGQGREKLFF
TRBJ1-2 once TRBV11-2 17 NA TGTGCCAGCAGCTTAGGGGGGTCGATGACCTATAACTATGGCTACACCTTC CASSLGGSMTYNYGYTF
TRBJ2-2 NA TRBV7-7 16 NA TGTGCCAGCAGCCCCCTAGGGCTATCGAACACCGGGGAGCTGTTTTTT CASSPLGLSNTGELFF
TRBJ1-1 once TRBV5-5 14 NA TGTGCCAGCAGTGTACAGGTCCTGAACACTGAAGCTTTCTTT CASSVQVLNTEAFF
TRBJ2-7 NA TRBV5-1 13 NA TGCGCCAGCAGCTCTGGACAGTCCTACGAGCAGTACTTC CASSSGQSYEQYF
TRBJ1-2 NA TRBV28 12 NA TGTGCCAGCAGTTTAAACTACTATGGCTACACCTTC CASSLNYYGYTF
TRBJ2-3 NA TRBV5-6 16 TRBD2 TGTGCCAGCAGCTTGATCCTGACTAGCGGGGAAGATACGCAGTATTTT CASSLILTSGEDTQYF
TRBJ2-7 NA TRBV18 17 TRBD2 TGTGCCAGCTCACCACGGTCGCTGCGGGGGAGCTCCTACGAGCAGTACTTC CASSPRSLRGSSYEQYF
TRBJ2-7 NA TRBV18 12 NA TGTGCCAGCTCCGACAGTTACTACGAGCAGTACTTC CASSDSYYEQYF
TRBJ1-1 NA TRBV30 13 NA TGTGCCTATCTCCGAGGGGGGGGCGCGGAAGCTTTCTTT CAYLRGGGAEAFF
TRBJ1-1 NA TRBV6-4 13 NA TGTGCCAGCAGTGACCCCGTGGGCACTGAAGCTTTCTTT CASSDPVGTEAFF
TRBJ1-2 NA TRBV5-8 12 NA TGTGCCAGCAGCTTAAGAAGTTATGGCTACACCTTC CASSLRSYGYTF
TRBJ1-2 NA TRBV12-5 14 TRBD1 TGTGCTAGTGGTTTGACAGGGGGCGACTATGGCTACACCTTC CASGLTGGDYGYTF
TRBJ2-3 NA TRBV24-1 15 TRBD1 TGTGCCACCAGGGACCGACAGGGGGGGGGAGATACGCAGTATTTT CATRDRQGGGDTQYF
TRBJ2-1 NA TRBV30 15 NA TGTGCCTGGAGTCCTACTCCGAGCTCCTACAATGAGCAGTTCTTC CAWSPTPSSYNEQFF
TRBJ1-5 once TRBV30 14 TRBD1 TGTGCCTGGAACAGGGGTGGTAGCAATCAGCCCCAGCATTTT CAWNRGGSNQPQHF
TRBJ1-6 once TRBV7-9 16 TRBD1 TGTGCCAGCAGTGTTCGACAGGGGGCTGGTAATTCACCCCTCCACTTT CASSVRQGAGNSPLHF
TRBJ2-1 NA TRBV18 12 NA TGTGCCAGCTCACCAGACAGGCCTCCGCAGTTCTTC CASSPDRPPQFF
TRBJ2-2 once TRBV2 15 NA TGTGCCAGCAGTATTTGGACAGGGAGGGCCGGGGAGCTGTTTTTT CASSIWTGRAGELFF
TRBJ2-5 NA TRBV7-2 15 NA TGTGCCAGCAGCTTAGTAGGGTCGAACCAAGAGACCCAGTACTTC CASSLVGSNQETQYF